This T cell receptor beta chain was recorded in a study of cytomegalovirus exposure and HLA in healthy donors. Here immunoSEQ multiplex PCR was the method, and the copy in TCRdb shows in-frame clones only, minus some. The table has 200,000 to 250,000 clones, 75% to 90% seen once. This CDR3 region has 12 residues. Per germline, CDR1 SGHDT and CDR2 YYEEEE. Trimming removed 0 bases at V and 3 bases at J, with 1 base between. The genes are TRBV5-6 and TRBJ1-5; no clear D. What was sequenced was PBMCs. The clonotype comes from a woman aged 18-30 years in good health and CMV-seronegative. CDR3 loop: CASSLDNQPQHF. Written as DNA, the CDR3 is TGTGCCAGCAGCTTGGACAATCAGCCCCAGCATTTT.